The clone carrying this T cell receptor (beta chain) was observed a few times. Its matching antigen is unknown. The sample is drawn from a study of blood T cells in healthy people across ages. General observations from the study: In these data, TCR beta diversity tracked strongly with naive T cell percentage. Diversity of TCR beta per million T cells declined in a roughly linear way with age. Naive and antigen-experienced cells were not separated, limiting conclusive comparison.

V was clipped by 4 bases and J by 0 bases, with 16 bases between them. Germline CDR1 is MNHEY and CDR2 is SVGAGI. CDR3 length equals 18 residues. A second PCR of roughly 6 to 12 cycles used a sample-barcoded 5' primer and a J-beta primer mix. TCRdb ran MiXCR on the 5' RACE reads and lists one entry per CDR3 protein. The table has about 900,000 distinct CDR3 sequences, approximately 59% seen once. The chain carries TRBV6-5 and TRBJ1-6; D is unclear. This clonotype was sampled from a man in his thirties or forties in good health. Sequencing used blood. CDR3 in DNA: TGTGCCAGCAGTTTCGCCGGGTCTTTGAGCTCCTATAATTCACCCCTCCACTTT. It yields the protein CASSFAGSLSSYNSPLHF.